These 12 T cell receptor beta chains came from one sample sequenced in a study of blood T cell repertoires in COVID-19. Produced via immunoSEQ multiplex PCR; TCRdb's table is partial and in-frame only. The profile shows around 63,000 clones, around 81% of them singletons. Sample: peripheral blood. These receptors came from a man aged 55 to 70 with acute or convalescent COVID-19.

This clone appeared a single time. This chain uses TRBV6-4 with TRBJ2-1; tentatively, D is TRBD1 (5 bases). This CDR3 comprises 15 residues. Between the trimmed V and J ends, which lost 3 bases and 7 bases, there was a span of 16 bases. In germline, CDR1 is MRHNA, CDR2 SNTAGT. Here the CDR3 DNA reads TGTGCCAGCAGTGAATGGCAGGGAACGGGTAATGAGCAGTTCTTC. The encoded protein is CASSEWQGTGNEQFF.

The table lists this clone with a count of one. The chain combines TRBV5-1 with TRBJ2-1; 11 positions agree with TRBD2. The length of the CDR3 is 18 residues. V lost 2 bases to trimming and J lost 0 bases; unmatched junction nucleotides: 7. Germline V gene lookup returns CDR1 SGHRS and CDR2 YFSETQ. The CDR3 DNA reads TGCGCCAGCAGCTTACCGGGACTAGCGGCTAGCTCCTACAATGAGCAGTTCTTC. Its translation: CASSLPGLAASSYNEQFF.

The V and J genes are TRBV5-4 and TRBJ1-2; 8 positions agree with TRBD1. The CDR3 extends over 17 amino acids. J lost 5 bases, V lost 0 bases, and 12 bases had no gene match. Per germline, CDR1 SGHNT and CDR2 YYREEE (reference sequence). The DNA for the CDR3 is TGTGCCAGCAGCTTGGCCCGCGGCCAGGGGGCGAGGTATGGCTACACCTTC. Its translation: CASSLARGQGARYGYTF. The variable domain in full, with the rest retrieved from reference TRBV5-4 and TRBJ1-2, is ETGVTQSPTHLIKTRGQQVTLRCSSQSGHNTVSWYQQALGQGPQFIFQYYREEENGRGNFPPRFSGLQFPNYSSELNVNALELDDSALYLCASSLARGQGARYGYTFGSGTRLTVV.

This clone was seen only a few times. This chain joins TRBV30 and TRBJ1-5; 9 nucleotides align to TRBD1. This CDR3 comprises 13 residues. With 3 bases clipped from V and 5 bases from J, the junction kept 2 bases outside the gene matches. In germline, CDR1 is GTSNPN, CDR2 SVGIG (reference sequence). DNA for the CDR3: TGTGCCTGGAGGACAGGGGGAGATCAGCCCCAGCATTTT. This codes for CAWRTGGDQPQHF.

The V gene is TRBV24-1, the J gene TRBJ2-7; 7 bases agree with TRBD1. The CDR3 is 14 amino acids. V was pared by 2 bases and J by 5 bases, with 5 bases of the junction left unmatched. Germline V gene lookup returns CDR1 KGHDR and CDR2 SFDVKD. CDR3 in amino acids: CATSDSGRGNEQYF. DNA for the CDR3: TGTGCCACCAGTGATTCGGGCAGGGGGAACGAGCAGTACTTC.

The chain carries TRBV6-6 and TRBJ2-2; D gene uncertain. The CDR3 has 11 amino acids. From germline, CDR1 is MNHNY and CDR2 SVGAGI (reference sequence). The V gene lost 10 bases and the J gene lost 3 bases, with 6 bases spanning the gap. The DNA of the CDR3 is TGTGCCACCGAGGACACCGGGGAGCTGTTTTTT. This sequence encodes CATEDTGELFF.

This clone was observed a single time. The J gene is TRBJ1-2, the V gene TRBV4-1; tentatively, D is TRBD1 (5 bases). The CDR3 is 11 amino acids. Trimming stripped 1 base from V and 10 bases from J, with 7 bases between. Germline lookup yields CDR1 MGHRA and CDR2 YSYEKL. The CDR3 is CASSQGGVYTF. In DNA, the CDR3 is TGCGCCAGCAGCCAAGGGGGGGTCTACACCTTC.

The chain has TRBV7-3 and TRBJ2-6; no reliable D call. Germline loops: CDR1 SGHTA, CDR2 FQGTGA. There are 13 residues in the CDR3. Trimming took 5 bases from V and 7 from J, leaving 9 bases between them. The CDR3 loop is CASSQQVANVLTF. CDR3 coding DNA: TGTGCCAGCAGCCAGCAGGTTGCCAACGTCCTGACTTTC.

The rearrangement uses TRBV6-9 and TRBJ1-1; D is uncertain. Trimming cost V 2 bases and J 0 bases, with 10 bases left between them. Looked up from germline, CDR1 is MNHGY and CDR2 is SVAAGI. This CDR3 region has 15 residues. The CDR3 region has the DNA TGTGCCAGCAGTTATATTGGCCCCATGAACACTGAAGCTTTCTTT. Translating gives CASSYIGPMNTEAFF.

The rearrangement uses TRBV29-1 and TRBJ2-1, with 9 bases fitting TRBD1. This CDR3 is built from 12 residues. The ends lost 6 bases at V and 8 bases at J; junction bases unmatched: 5. Germline CDR1 SQVTM, CDR2 ANQGSEA. The chain's CDR3 is CSVDRGGDEQFF. The CDR3 DNA follows: TGCAGCGTCGACAGGGGGGGGGATGAGCAGTTCTTC.

This clone was recorded once. This rearrangement joins TRBV19 to TRBJ2-1; TRBD1 aligns across 9 bases. The V gene end was trimmed by 6 bases and the J gene end by 7 bases; junction bases not matched to a gene: 28. This CDR3 has 21 residues. Germline CDR1 reads LNHDA; CDR2 reads SQIVND (reference sequence). CDR3 in DNA: TGTGCCAGTAGCAACCCCGGGACAGGGTCCGCAATAGGTGGGAGATGGAATGAGCAGTTCTTC. Amino acid sequence: CASSNPGTGSAIGGRWNEQFF. Full variable domain (rest looked up from reference TRBV19 and TRBJ2-1): DGGITQSPKYLFRKEGQNVTLSCEQNLNHDAMYWYRQDPGQGLRLIYYSQIVNDFQKGDIAEGYSVSREKKESFPLTVTSAQKNPTAFYLCASSNPGTGSAIGGRWNEQFFGPGTRLTVL.

V and J are TRBV9 and TRBJ1-1; the D gene is possibly TRBD1 (5 bases). The germline V and J ends were trimmed by 0 bases and 1 base, with 10 bases remaining between them. Germline CDR1 SGDLS, CDR2 YYNGEE. This CDR3 has 15 amino acids. The chain's CDR3 is CASSVGPGANTEAFF. CDR3 DNA: TGTGCCAGCAGCGTAGGACCTGGGGCGAACACTGAAGCTTTCTTT.